This T cell receptor (beta chain) is drawn from a study of cytomegalovirus exposure and HLA in healthy donors. PCR used 60 Vbeta primers and 13 Jbeta primers. Generated by immunoSEQ multiplex PCR, the TCRdb table keeps only in-frame clones and is missing some. The table for this sample gives 100,000 to 150,000 clones. The CDR3 totals 15 residues. CDR1 LNHDA and CDR2 SQIVND come from the germline V gene (reference sequence). The junction had 4 bases not matched to a gene; V was cut back by 5 bases and J by 2 bases. The TCR was taken from a woman aged 40 to 55 in good health and CMV-seronegative. The V call is TRBV19, the J call TRBJ1-2; 11 bases map to TRBD1. The material sequenced was PBMCs. The CDR3 loop reads CASSPRTGGNYGYTF. CDR3 nucleotides: TGTGCCAGTAGTCCCCGGACAGGGGGCAACTATGGCTACACCTTC.